The text below deals with one TCR beta chain. The V end lost 4 bases, the J end lost 10 bases, and 9 bases lay between the germline ends. The CDR3 runs to 11 residues. The germline V gene encodes CDR1 KGHDR and CDR2 SFDVKD. The sample originates from a study of blood T cell repertoires in COVID-19. Repertoires were generated with immunoSEQ multiplex PCR, while TCRdb's copy carries only in-frame clones and drops some. The profile shows fewer than 350,000 clones, 85% to 90% of them singletons. Sequenced sample: peripheral blood. The chain couples TRBV24-1 to TRBJ1-2; tentatively, D is TRBD1 (5 bases). This receptor was obtained from a woman aged 30 to 39 with COVID-19, enrolled during active disease. This chain's CDR3 is CATSDREDYTF. As DNA, the CDR3 is TGTGCCACCAGTGACAGGGAAGACTACACCTTC.